The entry below describes one T cell receptor beta chain. This sample stems from a study of memory CD4+ T cells and cytomegalovirus serostatus. Single viable CD3+CD4+CD8-CD45RO+ cells were sorted as the memory CD4+ T cells. TCRdb's copy holds only in-frame clones and misses some; the assay was immunoSEQ multiplex PCR. The table lists about 50,000 clones, approximately 83% of them singletons. Trimming took 5 bases from V and 3 from J; bases not matched to a gene: 5. Germline CDR1 reads SGHTA; CDR2 reads FQGNSA. This CDR3 is built from 15 residues. The gene calls are TRBV7-2 and TRBJ2-1, with TRBD1 identical over 9 bases. What was sequenced was memory CD4+ T cells from blood. This clonotype was obtained from an adult in good health and CMV-seronegative. The DNA of the CDR3 is TGTGCCAGCAGCGAGGGACAGGGAGGCTACAATGAGCAGTTCTTC. Protein: CASSEGQGGYNEQFF.